This T cell receptor (beta chain) stems from a study of T-cell reconstitution after alpha-beta-depleted transplantation in children. V lost 5 bases and J lost 0; bases outside the gene matches: 1. The CDR3 runs 14 residues. The germline V gene encodes CDR1 MNHNS and CDR2 SASEGT. This clonotype was counted at least ten times. Antigen specificity is unknown. Unique molecular identifiers were used to barcode this TCRbeta library. TCRdb reanalysed the PCR reads using MiXCR and keeps one entry per CDR3 protein. The sample comprises around 960,000 distinct CDR3 sequences, around 30% of which are singletons, and roughly 27% rests with the top ten. Study-wide results and caveats: About two months after transplant, alpha-beta T cells reportedly came from several hundred expanded graft clones.

The chain uses TRBV6-1 and TRBJ1-1; 9 bases agree with TRBD1. Material: PBMCs, mostly from graft donor cells, obtained 360 days after TCRalphabeta/CD19-depleted stem cell transplant. This TCR came from a boy in the first two years of life who had a stem cell transplant for SCID, so the T cells may come from the graft donor. CDR3: CASSRDRVNTEAFF. CDR3 nucleotide sequence: TGTGCCAGCAGTCGGGACAGGGTGAACACTGAAGCTTTCTTT.